At least ten counts were recorded for the clone carrying this T cell receptor (beta chain). Its antigen is unidentified. This CDR3 has 18 amino acids. The germline V gene encodes CDR1 SQVTM and CDR2 ANQGSEA. J lost 0 bases, V lost 5 bases, and 11 bases had no gene match. The source of the sample is a study of T cell repertoires in cytomegalovirus infection. Study information: Shared public TCR beta signatures pointed to both CMV infection and a matching HLA type.

TCRdb re-called the reads with MiXCR, one entry per CDR3 protein. The data contain roughly 280,000 distinct CDR3 sequences, approximately 8.3% of them singletons. Study-wide results and caveats: CMV carriers with the relevant HLA were identified by cumulative public TCR beta family frequency. There were HLA-C-restricted CMV-specific TCR beta clonotypes dominating the ex vivo response.

The TCR comes from a human donor in good health (CMV status not recorded). Some clones in this sample may be carry-over from other donors' samples. Sequenced sample: PBMCs. The chain links TRBV29-1 to TRBJ2-1, with 12 bases matching TRBD2. The CDR3 sequence: CSVKPGLAGTSSYNEQFF. The CDR3 nucleotides read TGCAGCGTTAAACCGGGACTAGCGGGTACTAGCTCCTACAATGAGCAGTTCTTC.